This record covers a single T cell receptor (beta chain). This sample stems from a study of technical replicates of blood from four donors. Germline values: CDR1 KGHSH, CDR2 LQKENI. The CDR3 contains 15 residues. Trimming pared 3 bases from V and 2 bases from J, leaving 14 bases between. Method: immunoSEQ multiplex PCR; TCRdb's copy keeps in-frame clones and lacks some. Among under 95,000 clones, about 95% were seen once, and the ten largest hold 0.25%. The gene calls are TRBV18 and TRBJ2-7; a weak D match, TRBD1 (6 bases). The material sequenced was T cells isolated from PBMCs. The receptor was derived from a human donor in good health. The CDR3 bases are TGTGCCAGCTCACCCCAGGGGACCCAAGCCTACGAGCAGTACTTC. Translated, it gives CASSPQGTQAYEQYF.